The clone carrying this T cell receptor beta chain was recorded once. The antigen is not known. The entry originates in a study of post-analysis software for immune sequencing data. About the study: Courses of disease covered relapsing-remitting, secondary progressive and progressive-relapsing multiple sclerosis.

Sequencing libraries made from TCR beta cDNA carried unique molecular identifiers. One entry per CDR3 protein, called by TCRdb with MiXCR from the PCR reads. The table lists 750,000 to 950,000 distinct CDR3 sequences, roughly 50% of them singletons, with over 4.5% in the top ten. Study-wide results and caveats: A few TRBV segments appeared more often in patients than in controls, and TRBV5-6, TRBV5-1 and TRBV20-1 were among these. Among multiple sclerosis patients, normalized Chao1 diversity was significantly below that of controls.

V shed 2 bases and J shed 11 bases, with 12 bases lying between them. Germline loops: CDR1 GTSNPN, CDR2 SVGIG (reference sequence). This CDR3 is built from 12 residues. This chain joins TRBV30 and TRBJ1-4; no firm D call. This sequence was found in a girl aged 10 to 17 with multiple sclerosis. Input material: blood. The CDR3 reads CAWSLGLGKLFF. The DNA for the CDR3 is TGTGCCTGGAGTCTGGGTTTGGGTAAACTGTTTTTT.